This TCR beta chain stems from a study of blood T cells in healthy people across ages. On this clonotype: A much larger clonotype is one base distant, so this may be a read error.

The CDR3 runs 14 residues. Deletions cut 4 bases from V and 7 bases from J, with 17 bases between. Per the germline V gene, CDR1 is LGHNA and CDR2 is YSLEER. PCR was performed a second time for about 7 to 11 cycles using a sample-barcoded 5' primer and a J-beta primer mix. TCRdb fed the 5' RACE reads into MiXCR, producing one record per CDR3 protein. The table includes about 1.7 million distinct CDR3 sequences, 25% to 30% detected once. The sequence came from a young woman in good health. Input material: blood. The V gene is TRBV4-3, the J gene TRBJ2-7; possible D gene TRBD2, 5 bases. The CDR3: CASSLGVTTHEQYF. CDR3 DNA sequence: TGCGCCAGCAGCCTCGGGGTTACTACACATGAGCAGTACTTC.